This entry describes one TCR beta chain. A much larger clone differs from this one at a single base, so this may be a read error. The researchers obtained blood RNA from unsorted whole blood and also extracted germline DNA. Germline loops: CDR1 SGHAT, CDR2 FQDESV (reference sequence). The CDR3 consists of 15 residues. This specimen belongs to a study of tumor-infiltrating lymphocytes in primary liver carcinoma. The investigators made TCR beta cDNA from approximately 500 ng total RNA, using a constant-region primer. Each TCR beta library was derived from three nested multiplex PCR rounds that employed slightly modified ARM-PCR. The opening two PCR rounds, approximately 10 cycles each, paired TRBV1-TRBV30 forward primers with a C-beta reverse primer. Each CDR3 protein gets one entry after TCRdb re-called the multiplex PCR reads with MiXCR. The sample contains about 310,000 distinct CDR3 sequences, about three fifths of which appear only once.

The receptor comes from a woman aged 25 to 39 with primary liver carcinoma and hepatitis B virus infection. The V and J genes are TRBV11-1 and TRBJ2-1; 8 bases are a match to TRBD2. The sample taken for sequencing was peripheral blood. CDR3 loop: CASSTSGSGANVQFF. In DNA form, the CDR3 reads TGTGCCAGCAGCACCAGCGGGAGCGGGGCCAATGTGCAGTTCTTC. The full variable domain, completed using reference TRBV11-1 and TRBJ2-1, is EAEVAQSPRYKITEKSQAVAFWCDPISGHATLYWYRQILGQGPELLVQFQDESVVDDSQLPKDRFSAERLKGVDSTLKIQPAELGDSAMYLCASSTSGSGANVQFFGPGTRLTVL.